A single sample is the source of the 9 T cell receptor beta chains below, sequenced in a study of memory CD4+ T cells and cytomegalovirus serostatus. Profiling relied on immunoSEQ multiplex PCR, and the TCRdb table lists in-frame clones only, not all of them. The sample lists approximately 30,000 clones, roughly 80% seen once, with less than 0.65% in the top ten. The sort gate was single viable CD3+CD4+CD8-CD45RO+ cells for memory CD4+ T cells. The sample consisted of memory CD4+ T cells from blood. These receptors were taken from an adult in good health and CMV-seronegative. Some clones in this sample may be carry-over from other donors' samples.

The rearrangement links TRBV27 to TRBJ1-4, with D possibly matching TRBD1 (5 bases). Germline V gives CDR1 MNHEY, CDR2 SMNVEV (reference sequence). V was shortened by 5 bases and J by 4 bases, with 17 bases between the two germline ends. The length of the CDR3 is 16 residues. CDR3 coding DNA: TGTGCCAGCAGTCTAAGGGGATTTTGGGGTAATGAAAAACTGTTTTTT. This codes for CASSLRGFWGNEKLFF.

This clone was seen more than once but under ten times. The DNA for the CDR3 is TGTGCCAGTAATGTGGGCAGGGGGCTAGGTTCACCCCTCCACTTT. It codes for CASNVGRGLGSPLHF. V is TRBV19 and J is TRBJ1-6; 8 bases are shared with TRBD1. The V segment lost 7 bases and the J segment 9 bases; nucleotides outside the gene matches: 11. The germline gives CDR1 LNHDA, CDR2 SQIVND (reference sequence). CDR3 size: 15 residues.

The rearrangement links TRBV2 to TRBJ2-7, with no clear D. V was cut by 7 bases and J by 0 bases, with 16 bases left in between. This CDR3 spans 15 amino acids. The germline gives CDR1 SNHLY, CDR2 FYNNEI. The CDR3 DNA reads as TGTGCCAGCACAGGTACGGAGCTTAGCTCCTACGAGCAGTACTTC. Translating gives CASTGTELSSYEQYF.

This chain links TRBV19 with TRBJ1-4; D may be TRBD1 (6 bases). The CDR3 has 18 amino acids. Germline CDR1 reads LNHDA; CDR2 reads SQIVND (reference sequence). The V end lost 5 bases, the J end lost 0 bases, and 19 bases lay between the germline ends. Here the CDR3 DNA reads TGTGCCAGTAGTTCCAGGGGATCTGGAGTTTCAACTAATGAAAAACTGTTTTTT. Residues: CASSSRGSGVSTNEKLFF. The full variable domain, completed using reference TRBV19 and TRBJ1-4, is DGGITQSPKYLFRKEGQNVTLSCEQNLNHDAMYWYRQDPGQGLRLIYYSQIVNDFQKGDIAEGYSVSREKKESFPLTVTSAQKNPTAFYLCASSSRGSGVSTNEKLFFGSGTQLSVL.

This clone came up once. At one end the junction does not follow the germline gene, possibly because of a read error. The J gene is TRBJ1-5, the V gene TRBV18; D is uncertain. This CDR3 has 13 residues. Germline values: CDR1 KGHSH, CDR2 LQKENI. In DNA form, the CDR3 reads TGTGCCAACTCACTCTCGACCGATCAGCCCCAGCATTTT. Its translation: CANSLSTDQPQHF.

J is TRBJ2-1 and V is TRBV4-2; no firm D call. Trimming left V 2 bases short and J 8 bases short, with 13 bases between. This CDR3 has 14 residues. CDR1 LGHNA and CDR2 YNFKEQ come from the germline V gene. The CDR3, as DNA: TGTGCCAGCAGCCAAACGGACCTAAGGGATGAGCAGTTCTTC. It is translated as CASSQTDLRDEQFF.

The rearrangement links TRBV6-6 to TRBJ2-4, with D possibly matching TRBD2 (5 bases). Germline V lookup: CDR1 MNHNY, CDR2 SVGAGI (reference sequence). The CDR3 is 15 amino acids. The V end was cut by 4 bases, the J end by 0 bases, with 10 bases between. The CDR3 protein is CASSSDGLAKNIQYF. CDR3 sequence (DNA): TGTGCCAGCAGTTCTGACGGACTAGCCAAAAACATTCAGTACTTC.

This sequence joins TRBV30 and TRBJ2-7; maybe TRBD2 (6 bases). Germline CDR1 and CDR2: GTSNPN and SVGIG (reference sequence). The CDR3 extends over 11 amino acids. Trimming removed 8 bases at V and 7 bases at J, with 15 bases between. The CDR3 region is CALVRGGEQYF. The CDR3 DNA reads as TGTGCCCTAGTGCGTGGGGGGGAGCAGTACTTC.

V is TRBV5-1 and J is TRBJ1-4, with TRBD1 matching 7 bases. The CDR3 runs to 15 residues. In germline, CDR1 is SGHRS, CDR2 YFSETQ. The ends lost 4 bases at V and 8 bases at J; junction bases unmatched: 11. CDR3 in amino acids: CASSTSQGGREKLFF. The CDR3 coding sequence is TGCGCCAGCAGCACGTCTCAGGGGGGAAGGGAAAAACTGTTTTTT.